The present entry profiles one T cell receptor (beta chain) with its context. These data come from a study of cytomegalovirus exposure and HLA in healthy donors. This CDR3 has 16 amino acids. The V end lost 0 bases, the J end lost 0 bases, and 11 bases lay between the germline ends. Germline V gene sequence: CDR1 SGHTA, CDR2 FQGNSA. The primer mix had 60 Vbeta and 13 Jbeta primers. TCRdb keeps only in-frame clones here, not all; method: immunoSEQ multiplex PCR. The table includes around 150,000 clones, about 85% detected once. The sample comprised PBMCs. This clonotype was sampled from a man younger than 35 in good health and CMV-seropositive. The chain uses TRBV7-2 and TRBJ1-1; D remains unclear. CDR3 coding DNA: TGTGCCAGCAGCTTAGCGGGGAGGAGCATGAACACTGAAGCTTTCTTT. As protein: CASSLAGRSMNTEAFF.